The source of this T cell receptor beta chain is a study of OX40 agonist ivuxolimab in advanced cancers. Context from the whole study: Ivuxolimab was an agonistic, fully human IgG2 monoclonal antibody directed against OX40 (CD134), a costimulatory receptor. Intravenous ivuxolimab was administered to patients every 2 weeks at six dose levels: 0.01, 0.1, 0.3, 1.5, 3 and 10 mg/kg. Among the roughly 54 dose-escalation patients, about 20 had hepatocellular carcinoma, around 15 melanoma, 9 renal cell carcinoma and 9 head and neck cancer. In the dose-escalation cohort, around four fifths of patients were male, and the mean age was 60 years with a range of about 23 to 79. Prior anti-PD-1, anti-PD-L1 or anti-CTLA-4 therapy was permitted, and less than 45% of dose-escalation patients had received checkpoint inhibitors. Partial responses occurred in three dose-escalation patients: two with cutaneous melanoma and one with hepatocellular carcinoma. The purpose of peripheral TCRbeta sequencing was to test whether ivuxolimab changed TCR sequence diversity and led to clonal T-cell expansion. The paper describes the monotherapy dose-escalation part (N ≈ 52 patients) of the phase I trial of ivuxolimab.

With respect to this clone: What this receptor recognizes is not known. Base qualities are not at hand, and no much larger clone is one base apart.

General conclusions and limits of the study: In partial responders in the 0.1-3.0 mg/kg groups, normalized peripheral clonal expansion was found to be among the lowest, especially among CD8+ T cells. Low levels of normalized T-cell clonal expansion were also shown by some nonresponding patients. The antigen specificity of the peripheral T cells that underwent clonal expansion was not determined. Clonal expansion of both CD4+ and CD8+ blood T cells was observed from baseline to week 6 at doses 0.1 to 3.0 mg/kg. After ivuxolimab, CD8+ T cells had more expanded clones than CD4+ T cells on average.

Patients with a history of autoimmune disease or receiving systemic immunosuppression were excluded from the trial. Peripheral blood for TCR sequencing was collected from all dose cohorts at baseline, on cycle 4 day 1, and on cycle 7 day 1. Samples came from an open-label, multicenter, first-in-human phase I dose-escalation trial of ivuxolimab. The trial enrolled adults with locally advanced or metastatic head and neck squamous cell, hepatocellular, melanoma or renal cell carcinoma. Before TCR sequencing, CD4+ T cells and CD8+ T cells were sorted from peripheral blood as separate populations. Including the terminal cysteine and phenylalanine, the CDR3 comprises 14 residues. This entry keeps only the CDR3 DNA: 42 bases, framed from base 1. V ends up 4 bases short and J 9 bases short, with an unmatched junction base count of 8. The germline V gene (reference sequence) specifies SGHKS as CDR1 and YYEKEE as CDR2.

To sequence the TCRbeta CDR3 region, genomic DNA was isolated from the sorted cells. The immunoSEQ Assay was used to sequence the TCRbeta CDR3 regions. TCRdb took over this immuneACCESS table, retaining in-frame rearrangements with V and J assigned. Such tables are incomplete; in checked studies, under half of the missing clones stem from an unresolved V gene, and the remainder is unexplained. The sample contains roughly 93,000 clones, 92% of them found a single time. The ten largest clonotypes hold roughly 0.5% of the sample. The starting material was CD4+ or CD8+ T cells sorted from blood, obtained in a trial of the OX40 agonist ivuxolimab. The clonotype originates from an adult with an advanced solid tumor such as melanoma, head and neck, liver or kidney cancer. The chain links TRBV5-5 with TRBJ1-3; 9 central nucleotides agree with TRBD1. The sequenced DNA is TGTGCCAGCAGCGAAGCCGGGACAGGGCCCACCATATATTTT. This yields the protein CASSEAGTGPTIYF.